This TCR beta chain is drawn from a study of response to subunit inactivated influenza vaccine. The study, taken as a whole, reports: With each seasonal influenza vaccination, the authors suggested, few new T cells are recruited.

Losses at the gene ends were 5 bases for V and 1 base for J; bases not matched to a gene: 2. Germline CDR1 and CDR2: LNHNV and YYDKDF (reference sequence). CDR3 length: 14 residues. A few counts support this clonotype. Antigen specificity is unknown. TCRdb redid the calling of the RT-PCR reads with MiXCR, one entry per CDR3 protein. The sample contains 150,000 to 200,000 distinct CDR3 sequences, approximately 12% of which appear only once. These data were also reused for a study on T cells expressing NK-cell markers. From that second work: Production of TCR beta cDNA relied on 5'RACE template switching with UMIs. It was from sorted CD3+CD56+NKG2C+, CD3+CD56+NKG2C- and CD3+CD56-NKG2C+ T cells that TCR beta repertoires came. Out of eight donors sequenced, seven tested HCMV-seropositive and the remaining one seronegative.

Source: CD8+ T cells sorted from PBMCs, taken approximately 13 days after vaccination. The chain links TRBV15 to TRBJ2-7, with TRBD2 matching 10 bases. The receptor was derived from a man aged 45-65 years who received an inactivated influenza vaccine. The CDR3 DNA follows: TGTGCCACCAGCGAAGCGGGAGGGTCCTACGAGCAGTACTTC. Protein product: CATSEAGGSYEQYF.